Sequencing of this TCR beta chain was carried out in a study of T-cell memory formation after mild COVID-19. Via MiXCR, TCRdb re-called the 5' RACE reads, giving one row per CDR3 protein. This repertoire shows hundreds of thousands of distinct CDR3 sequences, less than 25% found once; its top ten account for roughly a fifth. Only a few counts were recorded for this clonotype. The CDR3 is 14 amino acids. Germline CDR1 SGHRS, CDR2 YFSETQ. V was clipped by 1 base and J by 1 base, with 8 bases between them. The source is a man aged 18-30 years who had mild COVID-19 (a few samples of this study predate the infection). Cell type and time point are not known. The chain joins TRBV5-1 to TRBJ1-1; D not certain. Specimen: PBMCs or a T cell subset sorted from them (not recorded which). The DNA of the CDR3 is TGCGCCAGCAGCTTGTTCGGGAAGAACACTGAAGCTTTCTTT. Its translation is CASSLFGKNTEAFF. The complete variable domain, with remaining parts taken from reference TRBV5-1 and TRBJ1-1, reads KAGVTQTPRYLIKTRGQQVTLSCSPISGHRSVSWYQQTPGQGLQFLFEYFSETQRNKGNFPGRFSGRQFSNSRSEMNVSTLELGDSALYLCASSLFGKNTEAFFGQGTRLTVV.